Following are 22 T cell receptor beta chains from one sample sequenced in a study of OX40 agonist ivuxolimab in advanced cancers. The data were produced by immunoSEQ multiplex PCR, yet TCRdb's version contains in-frame clones alone and is incomplete. The sample holds under 50,000 clones; approximately 86% are singletons and the top ten take 6.5% to 8%. The sample consisted of CD4+ or CD8+ T cells sorted from blood, taken in a trial of the OX40 agonist ivuxolimab. The receptor set was obtained from an adult with an advanced solid tumor such as melanoma, head and neck, liver or kidney cancer.

Sample share makes this clone medium-sized. The chain links TRBV6-5 to TRBJ1-2, with D maybe TRBD1 (6 bases). Deletions cut 5 bases from V and 4 bases from J, with 14 bases between. CDR1 is MNHEY and CDR2 is SVGAGI in the germline V gene. This CDR3 has 14 amino acids. CDR3 region: CASSIQGGSYGYTF. The CDR3 bases are TGTGCCAGCAGTATTCAAGGGGGAAGCTATGGCTACACCTTC.

The chain has TRBV2 and TRBJ1-1, with 12 positions matching TRBD1. Losses at the gene ends were 4 bases for V and 6 bases for J; bases not matched to a gene: 3. CDR3 length equals 14 residues. Germline CDR1 is SNHLY and CDR2 is FYNNEI. CDR3 sequence reads: CASSVRDRGPEAFF. In DNA, the CDR3 is TGTGCCAGCAGTGTACGGGACAGGGGGCCTGAAGCTTTCTTT.

The gene calls are TRBV2 and TRBJ2-7; either TRBD1 or TRBD2 may supply D (5 bases each). V gave up 1 base and J gave up 0 bases, with 13 bases separating them. The CDR3 contains 16 residues. Germline CDR1 SNHLY, CDR2 FYNNEI. CDR3 loop: CASSEEGPGSSYEQYF. Written as DNA, the CDR3 is TGTGCCAGCAGTGAAGAGGGGCCAGGGAGCTCCTACGAGCAGTACTTC.

The chain is built from TRBV11-2 and TRBJ2-7; 12 nucleotides agree with TRBD1. V lost 5 bases to trimming and J lost 2 bases; unmatched junction nucleotides: 13. CDR1 is SGHAT and CDR2 is FQNNGV in the germline V gene. This CDR3 is built from 18 residues. DNA for the CDR3: TGTGCCAGCAGCGCAGGGACAGGGGGCGAGGATTGGGCCTACGAGCAGTACTTC. It translates to CASSAGTGGEDWAYEQYF.

The chain carries TRBV27 and TRBJ2-5, with 7 bases matching TRBD1. Germline V gives CDR1 MNHEY, CDR2 SMNVEV (reference sequence). With 8 bases clipped from V and 5 bases from J, the junction kept 2 bases outside the gene matches. The CDR3 sequence is 11 residues long. The DNA of the CDR3 is TGTGCCAGCCCGGACAGGGAGACCCAGTACTTC. Protein sequence: CASPDRETQYF.

The genes are TRBV5-1 and TRBJ2-2; possible D gene TRBD2, 5 bases. V lost 4 bases, J lost 6 bases, and 19 bases lay in between. The CDR3 has 16 amino acids. Germline CDR1 reads SGHRS; CDR2 reads YFSETQ. In DNA, the CDR3 is TGCGCCAGCAGCACGTCGGCGAGAGGGTCGGCCGGGGAGCTGTTTTTT. It yields the protein CASSTSARGSAGELFF.

The chain recombines TRBV6-6 with TRBJ2-3; D uncertain. The V and J ends lost 4 bases and 4 bases respectively, with 9 bases between them. The CDR3 has 13 residues. The germline V gene has CDR1 MNHNY and CDR2 SVGAGI (reference sequence). The CDR3 DNA is TGTGCCAGCAGTTTTCGGGTTCCAGATACGCAGTATTTT. It codes for CASSFRVPDTQYF.

This chain links TRBV15 with TRBJ2-5; D is possibly TRBD1 (5 bases). The tail of the sequence fits TRBJ2-7 better, so the J call may be wrong. This CDR3 comprises 15 residues. The germline gives CDR1 LNHNV, CDR2 YYDKDF (reference sequence). The chain's CDR3 is CATSRDRGEAYEQYF. In DNA form, the CDR3 reads TGTGCCACCAGCAGAGATAGGGGTGAAGCCTACGAGCAGTACTTC.

J is TRBJ2-1 and V is TRBV6-1; a possible D gene is TRBD2 (5 bases). This CDR3 has 13 residues. Germline V lookup: CDR1 MNHNS, CDR2 SASEGT. Trimming took 2 bases from V and 10 from J, leaving 12 bases between them. CDR3 sequence reads: CASSELVEVEQFF. CDR3 DNA sequence: TGTGCCAGCAGTGAATTGGTGGAGGTGGAGCAGTTCTTC.

This clone appeared once. The chain combines TRBV10-3 with TRBJ2-2, with D unresolved. V lost 1 base and J lost 6, with 15 bases in between. The CDR3 is 16 residues long. From germline, CDR1 is ENHRY and CDR2 SYGVKD. CDR3 in DNA: TGTGCCATCAGTGAGTGGCTAGGCCAGGTAGCCGGGGAGCTGTTTTTT. Encoded protein: CAISEWLGQVAGELFF.

The gene calls are TRBV5-1 and TRBJ2-7, with no clear D. V lost 0 bases, J lost 3 bases, and 7 bases lay in between. Germline CDR1 is SGHRS and CDR2 is YFSETQ. CDR3 length: 13 residues. This CDR3 is CASSLEVSYEQYF. CDR3 bases: TGCGCCAGCAGCTTGGAGGTCAGCTACGAGCAGTACTTC.

This chain joins TRBV5-1 and TRBJ2-7, with D tentatively TRBD2 (5 bases). The CDR3 has 14 residues. Trimming removed 0 bases from V and 5 bases from J, with 12 bases in between. Germline V lookup: CDR1 SGHRS, CDR2 YFSETQ. Written as DNA, the CDR3 is TGCGCCAGCAGCTTGGGCGTTGCGAGGGACGAGCAGTACTTC. Amino acid sequence: CASSLGVARDEQYF. Looking up the rest from reference TRBV5-1 and TRBJ2-7 gives the full variable domain: KAGVTQTPRYLIKTRGQQVTLSCSPISGHRSVSWYQQTPGQGLQFLFEYFSETQRNKGNFPGRFSGRQFSNSRSEMNVSTLELGDSALYLCASSLGVARDEQYFGPGTRLTVT.

The chain recombines TRBV6-1 with TRBJ1-1; 7 bases are a match to TRBD1. This CDR3 is built from 14 residues. Germline-derived CDR1 and CDR2 are MNHNS and SASEGT. J was trimmed by 5 bases and V by 2 bases; bases with no gene match: 5. As DNA, the CDR3 is TGTGCCAGCAGTGAACGACAGGGTTGGACTGAAGCTTTCTTT. Translation gives CASSERQGWTEAFF.

By sample share, this clone is medium-sized. The chain couples TRBV2 to TRBJ1-2; D unresolved. Germline lookup yields CDR1 SNHLY and CDR2 FYNNEI. V was trimmed by 6 bases and J by 4 bases, leaving 12 bases between them. The CDR3 consists of 13 residues. This chain's CDR3 is CASSDTSGYGYTF. CDR3 nucleotides: TGTGCCAGCAGCGACACCTCTGGCTATGGCTACACCTTC.

The V gene is TRBV30, the J gene TRBJ2-2; D not certain. This CDR3 is built from 14 residues. Per germline, CDR1 GTSNPN and CDR2 SVGIG (reference sequence). Trimming removed 1 base at V and 3 bases at J, with 9 bases between. This chain's CDR3 is CAWSGATHTGELFF. Here the CDR3 DNA reads TGTGCCTGGAGTGGTGCTACCCACACCGGGGAGCTGTTTTTT. The full variable domain, with the rest looked up from reference TRBV30 and TRBJ2-2, is SQTIHQWPATLVQPVGSPLSLECTVEGTSNPNLYWYRQAAGRGLQLLFYSVGIGQISSEVPQNLSASRPQDRQFILSSKKLLLSDSGFYLCAWSGATHTGELFFGEGSRLTVL.

The rearrangement links TRBV20-1 to TRBJ2-1, with 7 bases identical to TRBD1. There are 11 residues in the CDR3. Unmatched junction bases numbered 2, after V lost 5 bases and J lost 7 bases. Per germline, CDR1 DFQATT and CDR2 SNEGSKA (reference sequence). CDR3 in DNA: TGCAGTGCTTACAGGGGTAATGAGCAGTTCTTC. Residues: CSAYRGNEQFF.

This clone has a handful of counts. This chain connects TRBV5-4 to TRBJ2-5; D remains ambiguous. The tail of the sequence fits TRBJ2-7 better, so the J call may be wrong. The CDR3 extends over 14 amino acids. Germline CDR1 reads SGHNT; CDR2 reads YYREEE (reference sequence). The DNA for the CDR3 is TGTGCCAGCAGCTTGGGGACCATGGGATACGAGCAGTACTTC. This encodes CASSLGTMGYEQYF.

This chain connects TRBV18 to TRBJ1-2, with no clear D. Germline V gene lookup returns CDR1 KGHSH and CDR2 LQKENI. The CDR3 sequence is 17 residues long. The V end lost 3 bases, the J end lost 8 bases, and 25 bases lay between the germline ends. CDR3 loop: CASSPEFPLGADQGYTF. In DNA, the CDR3 is TGTGCCAGCTCACCGGAGTTCCCACTCGGCGCAGATCAAGGCTACACCTTC.

The chain joins TRBV18 to TRBJ2-1; tentatively, D is TRBD1 (6 bases). The V gene lost 1 base and the J gene lost 4 bases, with 20 bases spanning the gap. Per the germline V gene, CDR1 is KGHSH and CDR2 is LQKENI. There are 18 residues in the CDR3. The CDR3 nucleotides read TGTGCCAGCTCACCACTCTCCTATGGCCCAGGGGAGTACAATGAGCAGTTCTTC. Translation: CASSPLSYGPGEYNEQFF. Looking up the rest from reference TRBV18 and TRBJ2-1 gives the full variable domain: NAGVMQNPRHLVRRRGQEARLRCSPMKGHSHVYWYRQLPEEGLKFMVYLQKENIIDESGMPKERFSAEFPKEGPSILRIQQVVRGDSAAYFCASSPLSYGPGEYNEQFFGPGTRLTVL.

The CDR3 DNA reads as TGTGCCAGCAGTTACTCGGCAGGGGGGCAGCCCCAGCATTTT. This translates into CASSYSAGGQPQHF. This sequence joins TRBV6-6 and TRBJ1-5; the match to TRBD1 covers 7 bases. CDR3 length: 14 amino acids. CDR1 and CDR2 (germline): MNHNY, SVGAGI (reference sequence). The V gene end was trimmed by 0 bases and the J gene end by 7 bases; junction bases not matched to a gene: 3.

The sample holds one count of this clone. The gene calls are TRBV27 and TRBJ2-7, with D perhaps TRBD2 (5 bases). The CDR3 extends over 13 amino acids. Trimming removed 8 bases from V and 4 bases from J, with 15 bases in between. Germline V lookup: CDR1 MNHEY, CDR2 SMNVEV (reference sequence). CDR3 protein: CASVSGIGYEQYF. CDR3 nucleotides: TGTGCCAGCGTCTCGGGGATAGGATACGAGCAGTACTTC.

This rearrangement joins TRBV25-1 to TRBJ1-1, with TRBD1 identical over 8 bases. CDR1 is MGHDK and CDR2 is SYGVNS in the germline V gene. V shed 4 bases and J 0 bases; nucleotides not matched to a gene: 7. CDR3 length: 16 amino acids. This CDR3 reads CASSVQGGNMNTEAFF. The CDR3 DNA reads as TGTGCCAGCAGTGTACAGGGGGGGAACATGAACACTGAAGCTTTCTTT.